The 15 T cell receptor beta chains listed next were all sequenced from one sample in a study of T cell changes during pregnancy in multiple sclerosis. The assay was immunoSEQ multiplex PCR, and TCRdb's table has in-frame clones only and misses some. Of 100,000 to 140,000 clones in the sample, less than 95% were seen once. The sequences come from peripheral blood, collected in the third trimester of pregnancy. All receptors come from a female donor in good health, enrolled as a control in a pregnancy study.

The chain recombines TRBV27 with TRBJ1-4; 10 nucleotides agree with TRBD1. In germline, CDR1 is MNHEY, CDR2 SMNVEV (reference sequence). J lost 7 bases, V lost 5 bases, and 4 bases had no gene match. This CDR3 comprises 14 residues. The CDR3 region has the DNA TGTGCCAGCAGTACCGGGACAGGGGCTGAAAAACTGTTTTTT. Amino acids: CASSTGTGAEKLFF.

J is TRBJ2-1 and V is TRBV5-6; D not certain. The CDR3 runs to 12 residues. Germline V gene lookup returns CDR1 SGHDT and CDR2 YYEEEE. V lost 0 bases and J 8 bases, leaving 6 bases between the germline ends. The CDR3 DNA sequence: TGTGCCAGCAGCTTGGTTGCGGATGAGCAGTTCTTC. It encodes CASSLVADEQFF.

This clone showed up just once. In nucleotides, the CDR3 is TGTGCCAGTAGTATAGATGCGGGGGTTAAGTTTGAGCAGTTCTTC. This gives the protein CASSIDAGVKFEQFF. The chain employs TRBV19 and TRBJ2-1; 7 positions match TRBD2. The CDR3 loop spans 15 amino acids. Germline V gene sequence: CDR1 LNHDA, CDR2 SQIVND (reference sequence). With 0 bases clipped from V and 9 bases from J, the junction kept 8 bases outside the gene matches.

This CDR3 reads CASSGGDNEQFF. CDR3 nucleotides: TGTGCCAGTAGCGGGGGGGACAATGAGCAGTTCTTC. This sequence joins TRBV2 and TRBJ2-1; 11 bases are shared with TRBD2. The trim removed 9 bases at V and 5 bases at J, leaving 0 bases unmatched. Germline loops: CDR1 SNHLY, CDR2 FYNNEI. The CDR3 has 12 amino acids. The whole variable domain, remainder taken from reference TRBV2 and TRBJ2-1, is EPEVTQTPSHQVTQMGQEVILRCVPISNHLYFYWYRQILGQKVEFLVSFYNNEISEKSEIFDDQFSVERPDGSNFTLKIRSTKLEDSAMYFCASSGGDNEQFFGPGTRLTVL.

This chain links TRBV28 with TRBJ1-5; D is perhaps TRBD1 (5 bases). The CDR3 spans 14 residues. V lost 6 bases and J lost 1, with 10 bases in between. The germline CDR1 and CDR2 sequences are MDHEN and SYDVKM. CDR3 nucleotide sequence: TGTGCCAGCAGCGCCGGGGGGAGCAATCAGCCCCAGCATTTT. This encodes CASSAGGSNQPQHF.

This chain uses TRBV30 with TRBJ1-2; D is perhaps TRBD1 (6 bases). The CDR3 consists of 16 residues. V lost 0 bases, J lost 2 bases, and 16 bases lay in between. From germline, CDR1 is GTSNPN and CDR2 SVGIG (reference sequence). The CDR3 here is CAWSVMDSKWNYGYTF. Written as DNA, the CDR3 is TGTGCCTGGAGTGTTATGGACAGTAAATGGAACTATGGCTACACCTTC.

The chain couples TRBV6-5 to TRBJ1-2; D may be TRBD1 (6 bases). Trimming shortened V by 7 bases and J by 6 bases, and 15 bases separated the two germline ends. CDR3 length equals 13 residues. The germline V gene encodes CDR1 MNHEY and CDR2 SVGAGI. The CDR3 protein is CASTRGGRNGYTF. CDR3 in DNA: TGTGCCAGCACCCGAGGGGGTAGAAATGGCTACACCTTC.

J is TRBJ1-2 and V is TRBV2; D uncertain. Germline V gene data show CDR1 as SNHLY and CDR2 as FYNNEI. V dropped 4 bases and J dropped 7 bases, with 7 bases sitting between them. This CDR3 region has 11 residues. The CDR3 spells CASSAGAGYTF. CDR3 bases: TGTGCCAGCAGTGCCGGTGCTGGCTACACCTTC.

This chain connects TRBV9 to TRBJ2-3; 8 bases line up with TRBD1. This CDR3 has 15 amino acids. The junction had 6 bases not matched to a gene; V was cut back by 2 bases and J by 4 bases. Germline CDR1 and CDR2: SGDLS and YYNGEE. The CDR3 nucleotides are TGTGCCAGCAGCGTCGACAGGGGTGGACCAGATACGCAGTATTTT. It translates to CASSVDRGGPDTQYF.

For the CDR3, the DNA is TGCGCCAGCAGCCAAGGGTCTAGGGGGGAGCAGTTCTTC. It encodes CASSQGSRGEQFF. V gene TRBV4-1 combines with J gene TRBJ2-1, with D maybe TRBD1 (6 bases). The CDR3 is 13 residues long. Per germline, CDR1 MGHRA and CDR2 YSYEKL. With 1 base removed from V and 10 bases from J, the gap between germline ends came to 11 bases.

V usage is TRBV30 and J usage is TRBJ1-4, with 10 bases lining up with TRBD1. Trimming cost V 4 bases and J 6 bases; bases outside gene matches: 5. CDR1 GTSNPN and CDR2 SVGIG come from the germline V gene (reference sequence). This CDR3 spans 14 amino acids. For the CDR3, the DNA is TGTGCCTGGAACACCGGGACAGGGGATGAAAAACTGTTTTTT. Protein: CAWNTGTGDEKLFF. Complete variable domain (other parts from reference TRBV30 and TRBJ1-4): SQTIHQWPATLVQPVGSPLSLECTVEGTSNPNLYWYRQAAGRGLQLLFYSVGIGQISSEVPQNLSASRPQDRQFILSSKKLLLSDSGFYLCAWNTGTGDEKLFFGSGTQLSVL.

This sequence joins TRBV7-9 and TRBJ2-2; the D is unclear. This CDR3 spans 14 amino acids. V was shortened by 2 bases and J by 8 bases, with 12 bases between the two germline ends. The germline V gene has CDR1 SEHNR and CDR2 FQNEAQ (reference sequence). CDR3 sequence: CASSLISRAGELFF. CDR3 in DNA: TGTGCCAGCAGCTTAATTTCCCGAGCAGGGGAGCTGTTTTTT.

The rearrangement links TRBV7-9 to TRBJ1-1; TRBD1 matches at 7 bases. From germline, CDR1 is SEHNR and CDR2 FQNEAQ (reference sequence). CDR3 size: 12 residues. The ends lost 5 bases at V and 8 bases at J; junction bases unmatched: 5. CDR3 DNA sequence: TGTGCCAGCAGCCGGGACAGTGTAGAAGCTTTCTTT. Its translation: CASSRDSVEAFF.

This clone was recorded a few times. The gene calls are TRBV6-5 and TRBJ1-1; 9 bases fit TRBD1. The CDR3 covers 14 residues. Germline V gene lookup returns CDR1 MNHEY and CDR2 SVGAGI. The junction had 5 bases not matched to a gene; V was cut back by 2 bases and J by 7 bases. The CDR3 here is CASSYRGQGSEAFF. The CDR3 DNA follows: TGTGCCAGCAGTTACCGGGGACAGGGTAGTGAAGCTTTCTTT.

This chain uses TRBV27 with TRBJ2-7, with 7 bases matching TRBD1. The germline gives CDR1 MNHEY, CDR2 SMNVEV (reference sequence). The CDR3 covers 14 residues. The V gene end was trimmed by 2 bases and the J gene end by 2 bases; junction bases not matched to a gene: 3. CDR3 nucleotides: TGTGCCAGCAGTTTAGAGACAGGGCCCTACGAGCAGTACTTC. Its translation: CASSLETGPYEQYF.